Listed below are T cell receptor beta chains from one sample, sequenced in a study of T cells in Graves' hyperthyroidism and ophthalmopathy. TCRdb passed the multiplex PCR reads through MiXCR, listing each CDR3 protein once. The sample records about 200,000 distinct CDR3 sequences, 17% being singletons. The sample comprised blood. The source of these receptors is a man aged 50 to 60 with Graves' hyperthyroidism. CDR3s include the opening cysteine and the closing phenylalanine or tryptophan. D genes are given only for firm matches. For some rows the clone size is stated as once, few or many, or as a class when expanded; others skip it.

j_call v_call d_call clone_size cdr3_aa cdr3_nt
TRBJ2-1 TRBV6-1 TRBD2 many CASSPSGDSYNEQFF TGTGCCAGCAGCCCTAGCGGAGACTCCTACAATGAGCAGTTCTTC
TRBJ2-1 TRBV20-1 - - CSAMLNEQFF TGCAGTGCGATGCTAAATGAGCAGTTCTTC
TRBJ2-7 TRBV5-1 - - CASSLEAGFLNEQYF TGCGCCAGCAGCTTGGAGGCGGGGTTCCTTAACGAGCAGTACTTC
TRBJ1-2 TRBV9 TRBD1 - CASSGGDRGFYGYTF TGTGCCAGCAGCGGAGGGGACAGGGGTTTCTATGGCTACACCTTC
TRBJ2-3 TRBV5-1 TRBD2 - CASSLSGRVSTDTQYF TGCGCCAGCAGCTTGAGCGGGAGGGTTAGCACAGATACGCAGTATTTT
TRBJ2-7 TRBV5-5 - few CASSLATSNYEQYF TGTGCCAGCAGCTTGGCTACTTCGAACTACGAGCAGTACTTC
TRBJ2-3 TRBV4-2 TRBD2 - CASSHVEILAGREDTQYF TGTGCCAGCAGCCACGTAGAGATACTAGCGGGGAGGGAAGATACGCAGTATTTT
TRBJ2-7 TRBV5-1 TRBD2 - CASSLEVTSGNEQYF TGCGCCAGCAGCTTGGAAGTAACTAGCGGAAACGAGCAGTACTTC
TRBJ2-1 TRBV6-2/TRBV6-3 - many CASSYPVRNEQFF TGTGCCAGCAGTTACCCCGTGCGGAATGAGCAGTTCTTC
TRBJ2-7 TRBV28 TRBD2 many CASSWEGLAFSYEQYF TGTGCCAGCAGTTGGGAGGGACTAGCGTTCTCCTACGAGCAGTACTTC
TRBJ2-7 TRBV19 TRBD2 many CASRGLAGAYEQYF TGTGCCAGTAGAGGACTAGCGGGAGCCTACGAGCAGTACTTC
TRBJ2-2 TRBV20-1 - - CSARDPSRGNTGELFF TGCAGTGCTAGAGATCCGTCCCGGGGAAACACCGGGGAGCTGTTTTTT
TRBJ2-1 TRBV28 - many CASRVLGPHNEQFF TGTGCCAGCAGGGTGCTGGGACCCCACAATGAGCAGTTCTTC
TRBJ2-2 TRBV7-3 TRBD2 many CASSLMASGSAGELFF TGTGCCAGCAGCTTAATGGCTAGCGGGAGTGCCGGGGAGCTGTTTTTT
TRBJ2-7 TRBV4-3 - - CASSYGEGALYEQYF TGCGCCAGCAGCTACGGGGAGGGGGCTCTCTACGAGCAGTACTTC
TRBJ2-2 TRBV7-3 - few CASSRRGHTGELFF TGTGCCAGCAGCCGTAGAGGGCACACCGGGGAGCTGTTTTTT
TRBJ2-7 TRBV28 - many CASSLSSEDHEQYF TGTGCCAGCAGCCTTTCTTCCGAGGATCACGAGCAGTACTTC
TRBJ2-7 TRBV20-1 - many CSARVPGAYEQYF TGCAGTGCTAGAGTCCCGGGAGCGTACGAGCAGTACTTC
TRBJ2-7 TRBV19 TRBD1 few CASAPGTGGFEQYF TGTGCCAGTGCGCCCGGGACAGGGGGTTTCGAGCAGTACTTC
TRBJ2-1 TRBV5-1 TRBD1 - CASSRQGDNEQFF TGCGCCAGCAGCAGGCAGGGGGACAATGAGCAGTTCTTC
TRBJ1-6 TRBV20-1 - - CSAKTGFLHNSPLHF TGCAGTGCCAAAACAGGGTTTTTACATAATTCACCCCTCCACTTT
TRBJ2-7 TRBV6-4 - - CATKRRRRGYEQYF TGTGCCACCAAACGAAGGCGGAGAGGGTACGAGCAGTACTTC
TRBJ1-1 TRBV2 - many CASRLGGGFEAFF TGTGCCAGCAGACTAGGAGGGGGATTTGAAGCTTTCTTT
TRBJ1-1 TRBV3-1 TRBD1 many CASSQGQAMNTEAFF TGTGCCAGCAGCCAGGGACAGGCTATGAACACTGAAGCTTTCTTT
TRBJ2-2 TRBV30 - - CAWSTNTGELFF TGTGCCTGGAGTACAAACACCGGGGAGCTGTTTTTT
TRBJ1-1 TRBV2 TRBD1 - CASTIRFGQGSNTEAFF TGTGCCAGCACCATCAGGTTCGGACAGGGGAGTAACACTGAAGCTTTCTTT
TRBJ2-2 TRBV5-1 - few CASSSTGYTGELFF TGCGCCAGCAGTTCTACCGGATACACCGGGGAGCTGTTTTTT
TRBJ2-1 TRBV3-1 - - CASQQSAGNEQFF TGTGCCAGCCAACAATCAGCGGGTAATGAGCAGTTCTTC
TRBJ2-1 TRBV4-2 - once CASSQEAGGSDEQFF TGTGCCAGCAGCCAAGAAGCTGGGGGTTCGGATGAGCAGTTCTTC
TRBJ2-1 TRBV4-1 - few CASSQAWLAEINEQFF TGCGCCAGCAGCCAAGCCTGGCTAGCAGAAATCAATGAGCAGTTCTTC
TRBJ2-2 TRBV20-1 - many CSARAFRATGELFF TGCAGTGCTAGAGCGTTCAGGGCCACCGGGGAGCTGTTTTTT
TRBJ2-3 TRBV5-1 TRBD2 few CASRTSGLTDTQYF TGCGCCAGCAGGACTAGCGGCCTCACAGATACGCAGTATTTT
TRBJ2-1 TRBV5-8 TRBD1 - CASSLAIFPGQGSNEQFF TGTGCCAGCAGCTTGGCGATTTTCCCGGGACAGGGATCCAATGAGCAGTTCTTC
TRBJ2-7 TRBV7-9 TRBD1 many CASSSGTGKYEQYF TGTGCCAGCAGCTCGGGGACAGGGAAGTACGAGCAGTACTTC
TRBJ2-6 TRBV11-3 - - CASSLAASGANVLTF TGTGCCAGCAGCTTGGCGGCCTCTGGGGCCAACGTCCTGACTTTC
TRBJ2-7 TRBV20-1 TRBD1 - CSASRRQGAGEQYF TGCAGTGCTAGTAGGAGACAGGGGGCGGGAGAGCAGTACTTC
TRBJ2-5 TRBV12-3/TRBV12-4 TRBD1 many CASSPMGQRQETQYF TGTGCCAGCAGCCCAATGGGACAGCGACAAGAGACCCAGTACTTC
TRBJ2-7 TRBV5-1 - - CASSLDQAMQYF TGCGCCAGCAGCTTGGACCAAGCCATGCAGTACTTC
TRBJ2-7 TRBV5-1 TRBD2 - CASSLDTGGNEQYF TGCGCCAGCAGCTTGGATACGGGAGGGAACGAGCAGTACTTC
TRBJ2-1 TRBV11-2 TRBD2 many CASMVGGSRSSEQFF TGTGCCAGCATGGTGGGCGGGAGTAGGAGTAGTGAGCAGTTCTTC
TRBJ2-1 TRBV10-1 - many CASINRANNEQFF TGCGCCAGCATTAACAGGGCCAACAATGAGCAGTTCTTC
TRBJ2-7 TRBV18 - - CASSPSAGSEQYF TGTGCCAGCTCACCTTCAGCAGGGTCCGAGCAGTACTTC